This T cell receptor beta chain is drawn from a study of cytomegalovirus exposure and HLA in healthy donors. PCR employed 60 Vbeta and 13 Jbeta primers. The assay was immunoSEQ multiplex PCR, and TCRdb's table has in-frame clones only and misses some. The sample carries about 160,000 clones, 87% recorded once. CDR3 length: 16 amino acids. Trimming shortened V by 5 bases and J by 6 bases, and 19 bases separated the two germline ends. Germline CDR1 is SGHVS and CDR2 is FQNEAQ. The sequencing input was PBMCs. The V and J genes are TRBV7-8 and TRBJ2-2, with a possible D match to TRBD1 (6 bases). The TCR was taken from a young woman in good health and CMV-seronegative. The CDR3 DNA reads TGTGCCAGCAGCATCTACAGGGTAAATCAGGCCGGGGAGCTGTTTTTT. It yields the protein CASSIYRVNQAGELFF.